This TCR beta chain stems from a study of identical twins. TCRdb reprocessed the 5' RACE reads with MiXCR, giving one entry per CDR3 protein. Of fewer than 900,000 distinct CDR3 sequences listed, roughly 18% are singletons. Germline V gene data show CDR1 as SGHVS and CDR2 as FQNEAQ. V lost 4 bases to trimming and J lost 0 bases; unmatched junction nucleotides: 10. The CDR3 has 17 amino acids. These data were also reused for a study on T cells expressing NK-cell markers.

What was sequenced was PBMCs. The gene calls are TRBV7-8 and TRBJ2-3, with 7 nucleotides matching TRBD1. The source is a woman aged 18-30 years in good health. The CDR3, as DNA: TGTGCCAGCAGCTCCCGGGACAGACCTCCTAGCACAGATACGCAGTATTTT. It is translated as CASSSRDRPPSTDTQYF.